A selection of T cell receptor beta chains follows, all from one sample in a study of T cell repertoires in cytomegalovirus infection. MiXCR was run by TCRdb on the reads, yielding one entry per CDR3 protein. The table includes fewer than 550,000 distinct CDR3 sequences, roughly a third detected once. The material sequenced was PBMCs. These receptors originate from a human donor in good health (CMV status not recorded). Some clones in this sample may be carry-over from other donors' samples. Both conserved end residues are part of each CDR3. D genes are given only for firm matches. The size field is filled for only some rows; it gives once, few, many or a size class.

clone_size	d_call	v_call	j_call	cdr3_nt	cdr3_aa
many	TRBD1	TRBV4-1	TRBJ1-1	TGCGCCAGCAGCCCCAACCAGGGGGGAGTCACTGAAGCTTTCTTT	CASSPNQGGVTEAFF
NA	NA	TRBV28	TRBJ1-2	TGTGCCCGCAGCTTACAGGAGAACTATGGCTACACCTTC	CARSLQENYGYTF
NA	TRBD2	TRBV5-6	TRBJ2-1	TGTGCCAGCATCCTCTCGGGCGGGGGGTCTTATGAGCAGTTCTTC	CASILSGGGSYEQFF
NA	NA	TRBV7-4	TRBJ2-6	TGTGCCAGCAGCTTAGCCGGGTCCACTGGGGCCAACGTCCTGACTTTC	CASSLAGSTGANVLTF
few	TRBD1	TRBV19	TRBJ2-5	TGTGCCAGTAGTCCCCGGACAGGGGGCGCGGAGACCCAGTACTTC	CASSPRTGGAETQYF
NA	NA	TRBV7-2	TRBJ1-1	TGTGCCAGCAGCTTAGCCAAGACTGAAGCTTTCTTT	CASSLAKTEAFF
few	TRBD1	TRBV19	TRBJ1-6	TGTGCCAGTACCCAGGGGGCCAGTGATTCACCCCTCCACTTT	CASTQGASDSPLHF
many	NA	TRBV7-2	TRBJ1-5	TGTGCCAGCAGCTTAGCGGGGGGGAGGGAGCCTCAGCCCCAGCATTTT	CASSLAGGREPQPQHF
few	NA	TRBV4-1	TRBJ1-4	TGCGCCAGCAGCCAACCCCTACTCGGTGCAACTAATGAAAAACTGTTTTTT	CASSQPLLGATNEKLFF
many	NA	TRBV12-3/TRBV12-4	TRBJ1-1	TGTGCCAGCACCCCCGGGGTAGGGGTATCCAACACTGAAGCTTTCTTT	CASTPGVGVSNTEAFF
few	TRBD2	TRBV10-2	TRBJ2-2	TGCGCCACCCGAATTAGGGCCCCCAGCGGGGAAGAAACCGGGGAGCTGTTTTTT	CATRIRAPSGEETGELFF
NA	TRBD2	TRBV4-1	TRBJ2-1	TGCGCCAGCAGCCAAGAACCGGGACTAGGTTCATTGGATGAGCAGTTCTTC	CASSQEPGLGSLDEQFF
many	TRBD1	TRBV6-6	TRBJ2-1	TGTGCCAGCAGTTACGCGAAGCCAGGGACAGGGGAATCGTCTGAGGAGTTCTTC	CASSYAKPGTGESSEEFF
few	NA	TRBV6-2/TRBV6-3	TRBJ1-5	TGTGCCAGCACCACCGGGGGGGCTGGTCAGCCCCAGCATTTT	CASTTGGAGQPQHF
NA	TRBD1	TRBV6-5	TRBJ2-2	TGTGCCAGCAGGAGGACAGGGAGTGGCACCGGGGAGCTGTTTTTT	CASRRTGSGTGELFF
NA	NA	TRBV6-2/TRBV6-3	TRBJ2-6	TGTGCCAGCAGTTACTTGGCGCCTGTGGCCAACGTCCTGACTTTC	CASSYLAPVANVLTF
NA	NA	TRBV7-6	TRBJ2-1	TGTGCCAGCAGCTTAGGGGCGCGGGGGCTTCTTGATGAGCAGTTCTTC	CASSLGARGLLDEQFF
NA	NA	TRBV28	TRBJ1-5	TGTGCCAGCAGTTCCTCGTGGGGAAGGGAGTTTGATCAGCCCCAGCATTTT	CASSSSWGREFDQPQHF
NA	NA	TRBV2	TRBJ2-5	TGTGCCAGAATTAGAAGGACAGACCAAGAGACCCAGTACTTC	CARIRRTDQETQYF
many	NA	TRBV6-1	TRBJ1-1	TGTGCCAGCAGTGATTATAACACTGAAGCTTTCTTT	CASSDYNTEAFF
NA	NA	TRBV9	TRBJ1-2	TGTGCCAGCAGCCCTCCCCAGGGACCACGGGACTATGGCTACACCTTC	CASSPPQGPRDYGYTF
NA	NA	TRBV20-1	TRBJ2-7	TGCAGTGCTGGGGCGGGGCACCGCTCCCAGTACGAGCAGTACTTC	CSAGAGHRSQYEQYF
few	NA	TRBV28	TRBJ2-7	TGTGCCAGCAGTCCTGTCGATTTGAAAAACAGGGCTTCCTCCTACGAGCAGTACTTC	CASSPVDLKNRASSYEQYF
NA	NA	TRBV19	TRBJ2-1	TGTGCCAGTATTATTGGGGCAGCCAATGAGCATTTCTTC	CASIIGAANEHFF
NA	TRBD1	TRBV4-1	TRBJ1-5	TGCGCCAGCAGCTTATACCCCGGACAGGAAAATCAGCCCCAGCATTTT	CASSLYPGQENQPQHF
NA	TRBD1	TRBV6-5	TRBJ1-1	TGTGCCAGCAAAGGGACAGGGAGTCCTGAAGCTTTCTTT	CASKGTGSPEAFF
NA	NA	TRBV5-6	TRBJ2-7	TGTGCCAGCAGCTCGGGACGAGAGCAGTTTTCCTACGAGCAGTACTTC	CASSSGREQFSYEQYF
NA	NA	TRBV15	TRBJ2-3	TGTGCCACCAGCAGATCGACGGCCAGCACAGATACGCAGTATTTT	CATSRSTASTDTQYF
few	TRBD1	TRBV12-3/TRBV12-4	TRBJ1-1	TGTGCCAGCAGTTTGACAGGGAGAATGACTGAAGCTTTCTTT	CASSLTGRMTEAFF
few	NA	TRBV4-3	TRBJ2-1	TGCGCCAGCAGCCAAGCAGGGGCTTTTGTGCAGAATGAGCAGTTCTTC	CASSQAGAFVQNEQFF
NA	NA	TRBV5-1	TRBJ1-5	TGCGCCAGCAGCTTGGTTGGAGGGATTGGCAATCAGCCCCAGCATTTT	CASSLVGGIGNQPQHF
NA	TRBD2	TRBV7-6	TRBJ2-3	TGTGCCAGCAGCTTAGTGGAACAAGCGGGGCTAAAAGATACGCAGTATTTT	CASSLVEQAGLKDTQYF
NA	TRBD2	TRBV28	TRBJ2-7	TGTGCCAGCAGCCCCGGGGGGTACTACGAGCAGTACTTC	CASSPGGYYEQYF
few	NA	TRBV12-3/TRBV12-4	TRBJ2-1	TGTGCCAGCAGCTATATGGCAGGGCCACCCCTTTACAATGAGCAGTTCTTC	CASSYMAGPPLYNEQFF
NA	NA	TRBV6-1	TRBJ1-1	TGTGCCAGCGGCCGGGAGGCGGCAGGGATCCTGAACACTGAAGCTTTCTTT	CASGREAAGILNTEAFF
NA	NA	TRBV15	TRBJ1-4	TGTGCCACCAGCAGAGGCACTAATGAAAAACTGTTTTTT	CATSRGTNEKLFF
NA	TRBD1	TRBV5-1	TRBJ2-5	TGCGCCAGCAGCGTTGGGGGGAGCGCCGGACAGGGGGAGACCCAGTACTTC	CASSVGGSAGQGETQYF
many	NA	TRBV19	TRBJ1-5	TGTGCCAGTAAACCTGGCACCGCGAGCAATCAGCCCCAGCATTTT	CASKPGTASNQPQHF
NA	TRBD1	TRBV20-1	TRBJ1-5	TGCAGTGCTAAAAAAGGACAGGGCTCTAACAATCAGCCCCAGCATTTT	CSAKKGQGSNNQPQHF
few	NA	TRBV7-2	TRBJ2-3	TGTGCCAGCAGCTTAGCGCTGAGGGGGGGGCGGATAGATACGCAGTATTTT	CASSLALRGGRIDTQYF
many	NA	TRBV7-8	TRBJ2-7	TGTGCCAGCAGCTTTTCTACGGGCTACGAGCAGTACTTC	CASSFSTGYEQYF
once	NA	TRBV7-2	TRBJ2-7	TGTGCCAGCAGCCGATACAGCTCCTACGATCATTACTTC	CASSRYSSYDHYF
few	NA	TRBV27	TRBJ2-1	TGTGCCAGCAGTTTGGAGCTCGTACCAACCTACAATGAGCAGTTCTTC	CASSLELVPTYNEQFF
NA	NA	TRBV9	TRBJ2-1	TGTGCCAGCAGCGCGACCACAAGTCCCAGCTACAATGAGCAGTTCTTC	CASSATTSPSYNEQFF
once	TRBD2	TRBV6-6	TRBJ2-7	TGTGCCAGCAGTTCTTTGATCGGGGGGGCTTCCCCATCCTACGAGCAGTACTTC	CASSSLIGGASPSYEQYF